A selection of T cell receptor beta chains follows, all from one sample in a study of T-cell memory formation after mild COVID-19. TCRdb reprocessed the 5' RACE reads via MiXCR and lists one record per CDR3 protein. The table records a few hundred thousand distinct CDR3 sequences, around 28% of them present only once. Sample: PBMCs or a T cell subset sorted from them (not recorded which). These receptors were collected from an adult woman who had mild COVID-19 (a few samples of this study predate the infection). Cell type and time point are not known. Both conserved end residues are part of each CDR3. D genes are given only for firm matches. A clone size is listed for some rows: how often the clone was seen (once, few, many), or a class if it is expanded.

J gene	clone size	V gene	D gene	CDR3 protein	CDR3 DNA
TRBJ2-5	.	TRBV20-1	TRBD2	CSGTLSGKQETQYF	TGCAGTGGGACTCTTAGCGGGAAACAAGAGACCCAGTACTTC
TRBJ1-1	.	TRBV12-3/TRBV12-4	.	CASSFHTNTEAFF	TGTGCCAGCAGTTTTCACACGAACACTGAAGCTTTCTTT
TRBJ1-5	few	TRBV7-8	TRBD1	CASSLERTGVQPQHF	TGTGCCAGCAGCTTAGAGCGGACAGGGGTTCAGCCCCAGCATTTT
TRBJ1-1	.	TRBV4-1	TRBD1	CASSQLGQGADDTEAFF	TGCGCCAGCAGCCAACTGGGACAGGGGGCGGATGACACTGAAGCTTTCTTT
TRBJ1-1	.	TRBV4-1	.	CASSHQNGGTEAFF	TGCGCCAGCAGCCACCAAAACGGGGGAACTGAAGCTTTCTTT
TRBJ1-2	few	TRBV11-2	.	CASSPLESYGYTF	TGTGCCAGCAGCCCTCTTGAGAGCTATGGCTACACCTTC
TRBJ1-1	.	TRBV7-3	.	CASSLITVANTEAFF	TGTGCCAGCAGCTTAATTACAGTTGCCAACACTGAAGCTTTCTTT
TRBJ1-4	.	TRBV20-1	.	CSASSGTNEKLFF	TGCAGTGCTAGTTCGGGTACCAATGAAAAACTGTTTTTT
TRBJ1-1	.	TRBV7-9	TRBD1	CASSIAGTETAFF	TGTGCCAGCAGCATAGCCGGGACAGAGACGGCTTTCTTT
TRBJ2-7	.	TRBV5-1	TRBD2	CASSLGWHSGGPTNAYEQYF	TGCGCCAGCAGCTTGGGGTGGCATAGCGGGGGGCCAACCAACGCCTACGAGCAGTACTTC
TRBJ1-2	few	TRBV10-2	.	CASSTYSNYGYTF	TGCGCCAGTAGCACCTATTCTAACTATGGCTACACCTTC
TRBJ2-3	few	TRBV20-1	.	CSARAYSSGSTDTQYF	TGCAGTGCTAGAGCGTATTCCAGCGGTAGCACAGATACGCAGTATTTT
TRBJ2-7	.	TRBV29-1	TRBD1	CSVEVGQGARYEQYF	TGCAGCGTTGAAGTGGGACAGGGGGCTCGATACGAGCAGTACTTC
TRBJ2-7	.	TRBV12-3/TRBV12-4	.	CASSLARGLGRSYEQYF	TGTGCCAGCAGTTTAGCGAGAGGGTTAGGGCGCTCCTACGAGCAGTACTTC
TRBJ2-5	few	TRBV18	TRBD2	CASSLTSGVLQETQYF	TGTGCCAGCTCACTAACTAGCGGAGTATTACAAGAGACCCAGTACTTC
TRBJ2-7	few	TRBV24-1	.	CATSDWTEGEQYF	TGTGCCACCAGTGATTGGACGGAGGGAGAGCAGTACTTC
TRBJ1-5	.	TRBV12-3/TRBV12-4	.	CASSLTGTNNQPQHF	TGTGCCAGCAGTTTAACCGGGACTAACAATCAGCCCCAGCATTTT
TRBJ2-2	few	TRBV12-3/TRBV12-4	.	CASRGAGETGELFF	TGTGCCAGCCGAGGGGCAGGGGAGACCGGGGAGCTGTTTTTT
TRBJ2-3	.	TRBV5-1	.	CASSLGVVTDTQYF	TGCGCCAGCAGCTTGGGGGTGGTCACAGATACGCAGTATTTT
TRBJ2-5	.	TRBV3-1	.	CASSSYRVQETQYF	TGTGCCAGCAGCTCATACAGGGTCCAAGAGACCCAGTACTTC
TRBJ2-1	.	TRBV6-7	.	CASSCHSRREQFF	TGTGCCAGCAGTTGCCACAGTCGTCGTGAGCAGTTCTTC
TRBJ1-1	.	TRBV15	.	CATSSQGAETEAFF	TGTGCCACCAGCAGCCAGGGAGCGGAGACTGAAGCTTTCTTT
TRBJ2-3	few	TRBV7-2	TRBD2	CASSFGTSGSFTDTQYF	TGTGCCAGCAGCTTCGGGACTAGCGGATCCTTCACAGATACGCAGTATTTT